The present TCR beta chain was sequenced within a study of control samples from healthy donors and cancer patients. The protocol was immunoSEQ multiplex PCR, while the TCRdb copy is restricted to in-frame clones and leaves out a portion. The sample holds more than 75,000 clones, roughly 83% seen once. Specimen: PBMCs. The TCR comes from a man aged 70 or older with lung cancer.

Here the CDR3 reads CASSPGTGGTDTQYF. CDR3 bases: TGTGCCAGCTCACCCGGGACAGGGGGCACAGATACGCAGTATTTT. The J gene is TRBJ2-3, the V gene TRBV18; 10 bases are shared with TRBD1. CDR3 size: 15 residues. CDR1 KGHSH and CDR2 LQKENI come from the germline V gene. V dropped 3 bases and J dropped 1; count of bases not matched to a gene: 1.